The present TCR beta chain was sequenced within a study of shared clonotypes between healthy human individuals. Background on the study: CD4 naive cells filled three plates per donor, CD4 memory three, CD8 naive two and CD8 memory one. General study results and limits: Large sequencing depth failed to make sorted-subset sequencing complete, rarefaction showed. The represented genetic and exposure-history diversity was limited by the small number of donors.

Germline CDR1 LGHNA, CDR2 YSLEER. V lost 4 bases and J 7 bases, leaving 16 bases between the germline ends. The CDR3 is 15 residues long. Profiled with immunoSEQ multiplex PCR; TCRdb holds only in-frame clones, not every one. The sample records 2,500,000 or so clones, around 90% being singletons. With respect to this clone: Its cognate antigen is unknown.

Study donors comprised healthy, HIV-negative adults devoid of recent acute infection or vaccination. The TCR comes from a man younger than 35 in good health. Some clones in this sample may be carry-over from other donors' samples. Material: naive CD4+ T cells from PBMCs. Subset meaning: CD45RA+ positively selected. The chain is built from TRBV4-3 and TRBJ1-4; D possibly corresponds to TRBD1 (5 bases). The CDR3 spells CASSRARDGFEKLFF. The CDR3 DNA is TGCGCCAGCAGCCGGGCTAGGGACGGCTTTGAAAAACTGTTTTTT.